This T cell receptor (beta chain) came from a study of blood T cell repertoires in COVID-19. In the study overall: The analysed material was cDNA or gDNA that came from T cells, B-cell-depleted T cells, or PBMCs.

Looked up from germline, CDR1 is SGHRS and CDR2 is YFSETQ. The ends lost 4 bases at V and 10 bases at J; junction bases unmatched: 4. CDR3 length equals 14 residues. On this clone itself: The sample holds other DNA sequences that translate to the same CDR3.

Method: immunoSEQ multiplex PCR; TCRdb's copy keeps in-frame clones and lacks some. The sample lists 100,000 to 150,000 clones, about 88% occurring once. This clonotype was obtained from a woman of 80 years or more with acute or convalescent COVID-19. This chain links TRBV5-1 with TRBJ1-6; 11 nucleotides match TRBD1. The specimen was peripheral blood. The CDR3 DNA follows: TGCGCCAGCAGCCCGGACAGGGGGCGATCACCCCTCCACTTT. Its translation is CASSPDRGRSPLHF. The variable domain in full, completed from reference TRBV5-1 and TRBJ1-6, reads KAGVTQTPRYLIKTRGQQVTLSCSPISGHRSVSWYQQTPGQGLQFLFEYFSETQRNKGNFPGRFSGRQFSNSRSEMNVSTLELGDSALYLCASSPDRGRSPLHFGNGTRLTVT.